The 25 T cell receptor beta chains given below trace back to one sample, sequenced in a study of cytomegalovirus exposure and HLA in healthy donors. The study ran its PCR with 60 Vbeta and 13 Jbeta primers. Clones were sequenced by immunoSEQ multiplex PCR, and TCRdb holds only the in-frame ones, with some missing. The sample lists 60,000 to 85,000 clones, 65% to 90% occurring once. Sequencing input: PBMCs. These TCRs come from a man between 65 and 85 years old in good health and CMV-seropositive.

This sequence joins TRBV2 and TRBJ2-5; TRBD2 agrees at 11 bases. The V gene's germline CDR1 is SNHLY and CDR2 FYNNEI. The CDR3 covers 15 residues. With V trimmed by 1 base and J by 5 bases, 3 bases remained unmatched. This chain's CDR3 is CASSEELAGGETQYF. In DNA, the CDR3 is TGTGCCAGCAGTGAAGAGTTAGCGGGAGGGGAGACCCAGTACTTC.

The chain is built from TRBV5-1 and TRBJ1-2, with a tentative D call TRBD1 (6 bases). Trimming shortened V by 0 bases and J by 3 bases, and 12 bases separated the two germline ends. Germline lookup yields CDR1 SGHRS and CDR2 YFSETQ. The CDR3 covers 15 residues. CDR3 sequence: CASSLERGGDYGYTF. DNA of the CDR3: TGCGCCAGCAGCTTGGAGAGAGGGGGGGACTATGGCTACACCTTC. Using reference TRBV5-1 and TRBJ1-2 for the parts outside the CDR3, the full variable domain is KAGVTQTPRYLIKTRGQQVTLSCSPISGHRSVSWYQQTPGQGLQFLFEYFSETQRNKGNFPGRFSGRQFSNSRSEMNVSTLELGDSALYLCASSLERGGDYGYTFGSGTRLTVV.

This chain uses TRBV7-9 with TRBJ2-5; perhaps TRBD2 as D (5 bases). Germline lookup yields CDR1 SEHNR and CDR2 FQNEAQ (reference sequence). This CDR3 comprises 12 residues. Trimming took 7 bases from V and 5 from J, leaving 11 bases between them. The CDR3 spells CASNGGGETQYF. The CDR3 DNA reads TGTGCCAGCAACGGAGGTGGGGAGACCCAGTACTTC. The variable domain in full, completed from reference TRBV7-9 and TRBJ2-5, reads DTGVSQNPRHKITKRGQNVTFRCDPISEHNRLYWYRQTLGQGPEFLTYFQNEAQLEKSRLLSDRFSAERPKGSFSTLEIQRTEQGDSAMYLCASNGGGETQYFGPGTRLLVL.

The rearrangement joins TRBV5-1 to TRBJ2-7; 8 bases line up with TRBD1. Trimming removed 4 bases from V and 2 bases from J; junction bases left unmatched: 5. The V gene's germline CDR1 is SGHRS and CDR2 YFSETQ. The CDR3 has 14 amino acids. This CDR3 is CASSPGQGPYEQYF. The CDR3 DNA reads as TGCGCCAGCAGCCCTGGACAGGGCCCCTACGAGCAGTACTTC.

This chain joins TRBV5-1 and TRBJ1-1, with D tentatively TRBD1 (6 bases). CDR1 is SGHRS and CDR2 is YFSETQ in the germline V gene. Trimming took 4 bases from V and 0 from J, leaving 13 bases between them. The CDR3 is 15 residues long. The CDR3: CASSGAGAMNTEAFF. The CDR3 DNA reads TGCGCCAGCAGCGGGGCAGGGGCTATGAACACTGAAGCTTTCTTT.

This chain uses TRBV29-1 with TRBJ1-1; tentatively, D is TRBD1 (6 bases). Trimming removed 7 bases at V and 1 base at J, with 16 bases between. This CDR3 is built from 14 residues. The germline CDR1 and CDR2 sequences are SQVTM and ANQGSEA. The CDR3 here is CSATRGWRNTEAFF. The CDR3 coding sequence is TGCAGCGCTACGAGGGGGTGGCGGAACACTGAAGCTTTCTTT. Looking up the rest from reference TRBV29-1 and TRBJ1-1 gives the full variable domain: SAVISQKPSRDICQRGTSLTIQCQVDSQVTMMFWYRQQPGQSLTLIATANQGSEATYESGFVIDKFPISRPNLTFSTLTVSNMSPEDSSIYLCSATRGWRNTEAFFGQGTRLTVV.

The J gene is TRBJ2-7, the V gene TRBV2; D gene unclear. From germline, CDR1 is SNHLY and CDR2 FYNNEI. This CDR3 has 13 amino acids. V was clipped by 6 bases and J by 1 base, with 10 bases between them. CDR3 sequence: CASRVWQSYEQYF. As DNA, the CDR3 is TGTGCCAGCAGGGTTTGGCAATCCTACGAGCAGTACTTC. The full variable domain, in which reference TRBV2 and TRBJ2-7 provide the parts outside the CDR3, is EPEVTQTPSHQVTQMGQEVILRCVPISNHLYFYWYRQILGQKVEFLVSFYNNEISEKSEIFDDQFSVERPDGSNFTLKIRSTKLEDSAMYFCASRVWQSYEQYFGPGTRLTVT.

Notes on this clone: One end of the junction fails to match germline, which may point to a read error. The V gene is TRBV7-2, the J gene TRBJ2-3; 16 positions match TRBD2. The CDR3 totals 15 residues. Germline V gene data show CDR1 as SGHTA and CDR2 as FQGNSA. CDR3 sequence (DNA): TGTGCCAGCAGCCTCGAGGGGACTAGCGGGAGGGGGCGGGATTTT. It yields the protein CASSLEGTSGRGRDF.

V and J are TRBV28 and TRBJ1-2; 7 bases agree with TRBD1. The germline V gene has CDR1 MDHEN and CDR2 SYDVKM. The CDR3 spans 14 residues. V was clipped by 5 bases and J by 4 bases; unmatched bases: 7. The CDR3 is CASSPGGFGYGYTF. The CDR3 coding sequence is TGTGCCAGCAGTCCAGGGGGGTTCGGCTATGGCTACACCTTC.

This chain joins TRBV5-1 and TRBJ2-4, with D possibly TRBD1 on 6 matching bases. V was shortened by 0 bases and J by 7 bases, with 20 bases between the two germline ends. Germline-derived CDR1 and CDR2 are SGHRS and YFSETQ. This CDR3 is built from 17 residues. CDR3 in DNA: TGCGCCAGCAGCTTGGTCGGGTCAGGGGCGCTGGGCAACATTCAGTACTTC. Translating it yields CASSLVGSGALGNIQYF.

The V and J genes are TRBV7-2 and TRBJ2-4; 7 bases align to TRBD1. Per the germline V gene, CDR1 is SGHTA and CDR2 is FQGNSA. This CDR3 has 15 amino acids. With V trimmed by 5 bases and J by 0 bases, 4 bases remained unmatched. DNA for the CDR3: TGTGCCAGCAGCCGGGACAGTCTAGCCAAAAACATTCAGTACTTC. It encodes CASSRDSLAKNIQYF. Full variable domain (remainder filled in from reference TRBV7-2 and TRBJ2-4): GAGVSQSPSNKVTEKGKDVELRCDPISGHTALYWYRQSLGQGLEFLIYFQGNSAPDKSGLPSDRFSAERTGGSVSTLTIQRTQQEDSAVYLCASSRDSLAKNIQYFGAGTRLSVL.

The rearrangement links TRBV5-1 to TRBJ1-4; tentatively, D is TRBD1 (5 bases). The CDR3 length is 15 residues. V gave up 0 bases and J gave up 4 bases, with 10 bases separating them. Germline CDR1 is SGHRS and CDR2 is YFSETQ. The CDR3: CASSLAMTVNEKLFF. In DNA, the CDR3 is TGCGCCAGCAGCTTGGCCATGACAGTTAATGAAAAACTGTTTTTT.

This CDR3 is CATRDRGSTEAFF. The CDR3 DNA is TGTGCCACCCGGGACAGGGGGAGCACTGAAGCTTTCTTT. The chain uses TRBV19 and TRBJ1-1; 11 nucleotides line up with TRBD1. Per the germline V gene, CDR1 is LNHDA and CDR2 is SQIVND (reference sequence). This CDR3 is 13 amino acids long. V shed 10 bases, J shed 4 bases, and the junction held 5 bases outside the gene matches. The variable domain in full, completed from reference TRBV19 and TRBJ1-1, reads DGGITQSPKYLFRKEGQNVTLSCEQNLNHDAMYWYRQDPGQGLRLIYYSQIVNDFQKGDIAEGYSVSREKKESFPLTVTSAQKNPTAFYLCATRDRGSTEAFFGQGTRLTVV.

This clone was seen a single time. The rearrangement links TRBV5-1 to TRBJ2-2; TRBD2 aligns across 9 bases. The V gene end was trimmed by 2 bases and the J gene end by 8 bases; junction bases not matched to a gene: 7. Germline V gives CDR1 SGHRS, CDR2 YFSETQ. This CDR3 spans 15 amino acids. CDR3 sequence (DNA): TGCGCCAGCAGCTTCGGGCTAGCGGGATCTGGGGAGCTGTTTTTT. It codes for CASSFGLAGSGELFF.

This chain joins TRBV4-3 and TRBJ2-1, with 9 nucleotides matching TRBD1. The CDR3 has 18 residues. J gave up 7 bases and V 0 bases, and 13 bases lay outside the gene matches. Germline CDR1 and CDR2: LGHNA and YSLEER. CDR3 region: CASSQDVVSDRGRNEQFF. CDR3 nucleotide sequence: TGCGCCAGCAGCCAAGACGTGGTAAGCGACAGGGGGAGGAATGAGCAGTTCTTC.

The chain uses TRBV4-1 and TRBJ2-1, with TRBD2 identical over 7 bases. Germline V gene sequence: CDR1 MGHRA, CDR2 YSYEKL. This CDR3 region has 13 residues. The V gene end was trimmed by 4 bases and the J gene end by 7 bases; junction bases not matched to a gene: 4. This chain's CDR3 is CASSPPLANEQFF. The CDR3 nucleotides are TGCGCCAGCAGCCCCCCACTAGCGAATGAGCAGTTCTTC.

This clone has only a few counts. The chain employs TRBV2 and TRBJ2-7; TRBD2 is a possible D gene (6 bases). Germline CDR1 SNHLY, CDR2 FYNNEI. The CDR3 is made up of 14 amino acids. Trimming stripped 11 bases from V and 4 bases from J, with 21 bases between. The CDR3 spells CAPGRDSRRYEQYF. The CDR3 nucleotides read TGTGCCCCGGGTAGGGACTCTCGACGTTACGAGCAGTACTTC.

This clone showed up just once. J is TRBJ1-4 and V is TRBV19, with 7 positions matching TRBD1. The CDR3 consists of 15 residues. V shed 5 bases and J 5 bases; nucleotides not matched to a gene: 8. CDR1 is LNHDA and CDR2 is SQIVND in the germline V gene (reference sequence). DNA for the CDR3: TGTGCCAGTAGTTCGCAGGGGGTCGGAAATGAAAAACTGTTTTTT. Translating it yields CASSSQGVGNEKLFF.

This chain links TRBV5-1 with TRBJ1-1; no clear D gene. The CDR3 covers 13 residues. Trimming stripped 1 base from V and 3 bases from J, with 7 bases between. CDR1 and CDR2 from the germline V gene are SGHRS and YFSETQ. The CDR3 spells CASSLLGDTEAFF. The CDR3 DNA is TGCGCCAGCAGCTTGCTGGGAGACACTGAAGCTTTCTTT.

This clone was recorded only once. The chain's CDR3 is CASSSGVGANYGYTF. The CDR3 DNA follows: TGTGCCAGCAGCTCCGGGGTGGGGGCAAACTATGGCTACACCTTC. The chain carries TRBV7-8 and TRBJ1-2, with D possibly matching TRBD1 (6 bases). Trimming took off 4 bases at V and 2 bases at J, with 14 bases between the two ends. Per the germline V gene, CDR1 is SGHVS and CDR2 is FQNEAQ. The CDR3 runs 15 residues.

V gene TRBV5-1 combines with J gene TRBJ1-2; 7 positions match TRBD1. CDR3 size: 13 residues. V shed 4 bases, J shed 6 bases, and the junction held 6 bases outside the gene matches. The germline gives CDR1 SGHRS, CDR2 YFSETQ. CDR3 in amino acids: CASSIDRVHGYTF. The CDR3 DNA follows: TGCGCCAGCAGCATTGACAGGGTACATGGCTACACCTTC.

The V gene is TRBV7-9, the J gene TRBJ2-3; TRBD2 agrees at 13 bases. The V and J ends lost 2 bases and 8 bases, in that order; junction bases with no gene match: 10. In germline, CDR1 is SEHNR, CDR2 FQNEAQ (reference sequence). There are 17 residues in the CDR3. CDR3 loop: CASSLQGLAGLDGTQYF. CDR3 sequence (DNA): TGTGCCAGCAGCTTACAGGGACTAGCGGGACTTGATGGTACGCAGTATTTT.

The chain recombines TRBV18 with TRBJ2-7; 7 bases agree with TRBD2. V dropped 6 bases and J dropped 5; count of bases not matched to a gene: 7. The germline gives CDR1 KGHSH, CDR2 LQKENI. This CDR3 has 13 residues. CDR3 residues: CASSGGVSDEQYF. The CDR3 DNA reads as TGTGCCAGCTCGGGAGGGGTTTCCGACGAGCAGTACTTC.

This chain joins TRBV6-4 and TRBJ2-3; 8 bases align to TRBD2. The germline gives CDR1 MRHNA, CDR2 SNTAGT. V shed 2 bases, J shed 2 bases, and the junction held 3 bases outside the gene matches. The CDR3 spans 15 residues. CDR3 sequence: CASSDQAGVTDTQYF. The CDR3 nucleotides read TGTGCCAGCAGTGACCAAGCGGGAGTCACAGATACGCAGTATTTT.

J is TRBJ2-5 and V is TRBV18; 9 bases match TRBD1. CDR1 is KGHSH, CDR2 LQKENI, per germline. After removal of 0 bases from V and 2 bases from J, the junction contained 4 bases not matched to a gene. The CDR3 loop spans 16 amino acids. The CDR3 DNA follows: TGTGCCAGCTCACCACCGACAGGGGGTCATCAAGAGACCCAGTACTTC. Translated, it gives CASSPPTGGHQETQYF. The variable domain in full, completed from reference TRBV18 and TRBJ2-5, reads NAGVMQNPRHLVRRRGQEARLRCSPMKGHSHVYWYRQLPEEGLKFMVYLQKENIIDESGMPKERFSAEFPKEGPSILRIQQVVRGDSAAYFCASSPPTGGHQETQYFGPGTRLLVL.